This TCR beta chain was recovered during a study of T-cell reconstitution after alpha-beta-depleted transplantation in children (dated by TCRdb to the mid-2010s). About the full investigation: T-cell immune reconstitution after TCRalphabeta/CD19-depleted allogeneic hematopoietic cell transplantation in children was quantitatively tracked in the study by means of TCR repertoire profiling. Findings and caveats that apply to the study as a whole: The apparently early alphabetaT-cell count recovery about two months after transplant was reportedly dependent on only several hundred rapidly expanded clones derived from non-depleted graft cells. In some patients, high TCRbeta diversity at day 60 was attributed to recipient T cells and intrathymic progenitors that had survived conditioning. Hyperexpanded clone frequencies declined over subsequent months; after one year, T-cell counts and TCRbeta diversity were mostly attributed to newly produced T cells.

Trimming removed 4 bases from V and 7 bases from J; the gene matches leave 12 bases unexplained. The CDR3 has 16 amino acids, counting the end cysteine and phenylalanine. The only DNA kept is the CDR3, 48 bases in frame from the first base. CDR1 and CDR2, looked up from the germline V gene, are MNHEY and SVGEGT. This specimen's treatment or condition label, interpreted: allogeneic hematopoietic cell transplantation with graft depleted of TCRalphabeta T cells and CD19 B cells. The transplant recipients were children given TCRalphabeta/CD19-depleted allogeneic hematopoietic cell grafts. In its sample, this clonotype was seen many times. What this receptor recognizes is not known. One base away there is no much larger clone; base qualities are not given. Preparation of the library involved PCR. This sample was sequenced with an Illumina HiSeq 2500. TCR library preparation used molecular barcoding, with unique molecular identifiers applied to normalize quantification of the TCRbeta repertoire. In-frame beta chains were kept once TCRdb had trimmed the public reads at Q25 with fastp and called clones with MiXCR. Entries are consolidated by CDR3 protein sequence, retaining the most common genes and DNA. Counted in this sample were 780,000 or so distinct CDR3 sequences; roughly 16% of them appeared once. The ten largest account for approximately 5% of the sample.

The V and J genes are TRBV6-2 or TRBV6-3 and TRBJ2-7; 11 nucleotides in the junction match TRBD2. The receptor was derived from a male patient under 18 who had a stem cell transplant for acute lymphoblastic leukemia, so the T cells may come from the graft donor. The input for sequencing was PBMCs, mostly from graft donor cells, taken 360 days after TCRalphabeta/CD19-depleted stem cell transplant. The sequence in DNA is TGTGCCAGCAGTTCCCTCCCACTAGCGGGAGAGGAAGAGCAGTACTTC. Its protein product is CASSSLPLAGEEEQYF.